The 27 T cell receptor beta chains below were found in one sample sequenced in a study of Ad26.COV2.S vaccination and SARS-CoV-2 variants. Treatment of the sample: some 20 received Ad26.COV2.S at low or high dose, single or two shots; several received placebo; per-sample allocation not given. Specimens were obtained on day 63 following the first vaccine or placebo injection. Only in-frame clones appear in the TCRdb table, and some are missing; sequencing was by immunoSEQ multiplex PCR. Of under 550,000 clones listed, approximately 87% are singletons. Specimen: peripheral blood, collected in a trial of Ad26.COV2.S vaccine versus placebo. The source is a person aged 18-65 years who received the Ad26.COV2.S COVID-19 vaccine or a placebo.

The chain recombines TRBV2 with TRBJ2-7; D assignment may be TRBD1 or TRBD2 (5 bases each). V lost 6 bases and J lost 0, with 15 bases in between. This CDR3 has 15 amino acids. From germline, CDR1 is SNHLY and CDR2 FYNNEI. The CDR3 loop reads CASRKNLGASYEQYF. CDR3 bases: TGTGCCAGCAGAAAAAATCTCGGGGCCTCCTACGAGCAGTACTTC.

The genes are TRBV29-1 and TRBJ2-5; D tentatively reads TRBD1 or TRBD2 (5 bases each). Germline V lookup: CDR1 SQVTM, CDR2 ANQGSEA. V lost 4 bases and J 3 bases, leaving 9 bases between the germline ends. This CDR3 has 12 residues. The CDR3 DNA reads TGCAGCGTTGCCAGGGAGAAAGAGACCCAGTACTTC. It is translated as CSVAREKETQYF.

This clone was seen just once. The CDR3 protein is CASSLLVTGQDGYTF. Here the CDR3 DNA reads TGTGCCAGCAGTTTGCTCGTGACGGGGCAAGATGGCTACACCTTC. The chain links TRBV28 to TRBJ1-2; tentative D call: TRBD1 (5 bases). The CDR3 has 15 amino acids. The ends were cut back, 3 bases at V and 6 bases at J, with 17 bases in the middle. Germline CDR1 and CDR2: MDHEN and SYDVKM.

The sample holds one count of this clone. The rearrangement joins TRBV11-2 to TRBJ2-7, with TRBD2 matching 9 bases. The germline gives CDR1 SGHAT, CDR2 FQNNGV. The CDR3 loop spans 14 amino acids. After removal of 0 bases from V and 13 bases from J, the junction contained 10 bases not matched to a gene. The CDR3, as DNA: TGTGCCAGCAGCTTAGATTTTGGGTTAGCGGGGGCCTACTTC. Protein sequence: CASSLDFGLAGAYF.

The table lists this clone with a few counts. The chain employs TRBV30 and TRBJ1-6, with 10 bases identical to TRBD1. In germline, CDR1 is GTSNPN, CDR2 SVGIG (reference sequence). Losses at the gene ends were 6 bases for V and 9 bases for J; bases not matched to a gene: 5. The CDR3 runs 13 residues. Here the CDR3 DNA reads TGTGCCTGTGGACAGGGGGTCGGTTCACCCCTCCACTTT. This codes for CACGQGVGSPLHF.

The chain uses TRBV7-2 and TRBJ2-6, with 8 positions matching TRBD1. The V gene end was trimmed by 2 bases and the J gene end by 1 base; junction bases not matched to a gene: 7. The CDR3 is 18 residues long. Germline V gene data show CDR1 as SGHTA and CDR2 as FQGNSA. The CDR3 region has the DNA TGTGCCAGCAGCTTAAGAATGGGACAGGATTCTGGGGCCAACGTCCTGACTTTC. Encoded protein: CASSLRMGQDSGANVLTF.

The genes are TRBV28 and TRBJ1-6; D remains ambiguous. The CDR3 is 15 amino acids. Germline values: CDR1 MDHEN, CDR2 SYDVKM. Trimming pared 4 bases from V and 7 bases from J, leaving 14 bases between. The DNA for the CDR3 is TGTGCCAGCAGTTCCCAGGTGCATGGGAATTCACCCCTCCACTTT. This encodes CASSSQVHGNSPLHF.

The chain recombines TRBV5-8 with TRBJ1-1; D perhaps matches TRBD1 (5 bases). The CDR3 has 14 residues. Germline CDR1 reads SGHTS; CDR2 reads YDEGEE. Trimming took 7 bases from V and 1 from J, leaving 14 bases between them. The CDR3 DNA sequence: TGTGCCAGCCCTAGGGGACGGAGGAACACTGAAGCTTTCTTT. Protein: CASPRGRRNTEAFF.

The chain recombines TRBV15 with TRBJ1-2; 7 nucleotides agree with TRBD1. The CDR3 runs 16 residues. Trimming cost V 1 base and J 5 bases; bases outside gene matches: 10. Germline V gene data show CDR1 as LNHNV and CDR2 as YYDKDF (reference sequence). The DNA of the CDR3 is TGTGCCACCAGCAGAGTTATAGCGGGACAGCAATATGGCTACACCTTC. It codes for CATSRVIAGQQYGYTF.

The chain joins TRBV28 to TRBJ1-4, with D unclear. Germline V gene data show CDR1 as MDHEN and CDR2 as SYDVKM. The CDR3 spans 14 residues. V shed 7 bases and J shed 0 bases, with 9 bases lying between them. The CDR3 DNA follows: TGTGCCAGCAAATGGGTGTCAACTAATGAAAAACTGTTTTTT. This translates into CASKWVSTNEKLFF.

The J gene is TRBJ1-4, the V gene TRBV5-4; no definite D call. Germline loops: CDR1 SGHNT, CDR2 YYREEE (reference sequence). The CDR3 has 16 amino acids. Between the trimmed V and J ends, which lost 0 bases and 0 bases, there was a span of 9 bases. DNA for the CDR3: TGTGCCAGCAGCTTGGGACCGGGAACAACTAATGAAAAACTGTTTTTT. Its protein is CASSLGPGTTNEKLFF. Full variable domain (remainder filled in from reference TRBV5-4 and TRBJ1-4): ETGVTQSPTHLIKTRGQQVTLRCSSQSGHNTVSWYQQALGQGPQFIFQYYREEENGRGNFPPRFSGLQFPNYSSELNVNALELDDSALYLCASSLGPGTTNEKLFFGSGTQLSVL.

The chain employs TRBV28 and TRBJ1-1, with a tentative D call TRBD1 (6 bases). V lost 7 bases and J lost 2, with 17 bases in between. The CDR3 contains 15 residues. Germline V gene data show CDR1 as MDHEN and CDR2 as SYDVKM. This chain's CDR3 is CASTGASILNTEAFF. In nucleotides, the CDR3 is TGTGCCAGCACGGGGGCATCGATCCTCAACACTGAAGCTTTCTTT.

This clone was counted once. The J gene is TRBJ2-7, the V gene TRBV7-6; the match to TRBD1 covers 9 bases. The CDR3 runs to 13 residues. The junction had 5 bases not matched to a gene; V was cut back by 5 bases and J by 6 bases. Per germline, CDR1 SGHVS and CDR2 FNYEAQ. DNA for the CDR3: TGTGCCAGCAGCCGGGACAGGGAGAGCGAGCAGTACTTC. This gives the protein CASSRDRESEQYF.

This clone was seen a few times. V gene TRBV27 combines with J gene TRBJ2-2; a possible D gene is TRBD2 (6 bases). Trimming removed 3 bases at V and 13 bases at J, with 21 bases between. Per germline, CDR1 MNHEY and CDR2 SMNVEV (reference sequence). The CDR3 sequence is 15 residues long. In DNA form, the CDR3 reads TGTGCCAGCAGTTTTGACCGCCGGGAGACCGTGGGGCTGTTTTTT. Translating gives CASSFDRRETVGLFF.

This chain connects TRBV7-8 to TRBJ2-7; D is unclear. V was shortened by 0 bases and J by 1 base, with 7 bases between the two germline ends. The CDR3 sequence is 14 residues long. CDR1 SGHVS and CDR2 FQNEAQ come from the germline V gene. CDR3 residues: CASSLAPLSYEQYF. CDR3 in DNA: TGTGCCAGCAGCTTAGCTCCCTTATCCTACGAGCAGTACTTC.

The chain has TRBV30 and TRBJ2-7; 9 positions match TRBD1. Germline V gives CDR1 GTSNPN, CDR2 SVGIG (reference sequence). V shed 5 bases, J shed 3 bases, and the junction held 2 bases outside the gene matches. The CDR3 is 12 amino acids. The CDR3 region is CAWGTGSYEQYF. CDR3 nucleotides: TGTGCCTGGGGGACAGGGAGCTACGAGCAGTACTTC.

The chain carries TRBV15 and TRBJ1-6, with TRBD1 as a possible D gene (5 bases). The CDR3 runs 16 residues. The germline CDR1 and CDR2 sequences are LNHNV and YYDKDF (reference sequence). V dropped 1 base and J dropped 6 bases, with 13 bases sitting between them. The CDR3 is CATSRAPLGGNSPLHF. The CDR3 region has the DNA TGTGCCACCAGCAGAGCCCCCCTGGGGGGTAATTCACCCCTCCACTTT.

This chain links TRBV5-1 with TRBJ2-4; D is perhaps TRBD1 (6 bases). Trimming cost V 4 bases and J 0 bases, with 8 bases left between them. The germline V gene has CDR1 SGHRS and CDR2 YFSETQ. The CDR3 is 14 residues long. CDR3 in DNA: TGCGCCAGCAGCGTAGGGGGAGCCAAAAACATTCAGTACTTC. Protein product: CASSVGGAKNIQYF.

The V gene is TRBV7-6, the J gene TRBJ1-1, with TRBD1 as a possible D gene (5 bases). In germline, CDR1 is SGHVS, CDR2 FNYEAQ. V was pared by 0 bases and J by 11 bases, with 16 bases between. The CDR3 has 14 amino acids. The CDR3 sequence: CASSLASGSGQAFF. CDR3 in DNA: TGTGCCAGCAGCTTAGCGTCAGGGTCGGGGCAGGCTTTCTTT.

The chain is built from TRBV6-1 and TRBJ1-5; 7 bases map to TRBD1. Per the germline V gene, CDR1 is MNHNS and CDR2 is SASEGT. The CDR3 extends over 15 amino acids. J was trimmed by 2 bases and V by 3 bases; bases with no gene match: 4. The CDR3 sequence is CASSDRDRGNQPQHF. Written as DNA, the CDR3 is TGTGCCAGCAGTGATAGGGACAGAGGCAATCAGCCCCAGCATTTT.

The DNA for the CDR3 is TGCGCCAGCAGCCCGATAGCGGGGGTGAGCACAGATACGCAGTATTTT. Protein product: CASSPIAGVSTDTQYF. This chain uses TRBV4-1 with TRBJ2-3; TRBD2 agrees at 9 bases. CDR1 is MGHRA, CDR2 YSYEKL, per germline. The CDR3 has 16 amino acids. The V segment lost 4 bases and the J segment 0 bases; nucleotides outside the gene matches: 5.

This sequence joins TRBV28 and TRBJ2-5; a possible D gene is TRBD2 (5 bases). The ends were cut back, 10 bases at V and 4 bases at J, with 16 bases in the middle. Germline CDR1 MDHEN, CDR2 SYDVKM. The CDR3 loop spans 13 amino acids. CDR3 sequence: CATEGFFGETQYF. In DNA, the CDR3 is TGTGCCACCGAGGGATTCTTCGGAGAGACCCAGTACTTC.

The V gene is TRBV7-3, the J gene TRBJ1-6; D remains ambiguous. Trimming left V 2 bases short and J 5 bases short, with 4 bases between. The CDR3 totals 13 residues. Germline V gives CDR1 SGHTA, CDR2 FQGTGA. The CDR3 region is CASSLLNNSPLHF. The CDR3 nucleotides are TGTGCCAGCAGCTTACTGAATAATTCACCCCTCCACTTT.

The chain links TRBV19 to TRBJ2-1; D could derive from TRBD1 or TRBD2 (5 bases each). Per germline, CDR1 LNHDA and CDR2 SQIVND (reference sequence). V shed 2 bases and J shed 12 bases, with 11 bases lying between them. CDR3 length: 12 residues. CDR3 bases: TGTGCCAGTAGTATACAGGGCGGGTGGCAGTTCTTC. Translated, it gives CASSIQGGWQFF.

This chain connects TRBV4-3 to TRBJ2-6; D is unresolved. With 0 bases removed from V and 2 bases from J, the gap between germline ends came to 5 bases. CDR1 is LGHNA, CDR2 YSLEER, per germline. This CDR3 contains 15 residues. Here the CDR3 DNA reads TGCGCCAGCAGCCAAGATTTAGCTGGGGCCAACGTCCTGACTTTC. It translates to CASSQDLAGANVLTF.

The chain carries TRBV4-2 and TRBJ2-2; tentatively, D is TRBD1 or TRBD2 (6 bases each). Trimming shortened V by 4 bases and J by 4 bases, and 16 bases separated the two germline ends. This CDR3 is built from 16 residues. Per the germline V gene, CDR1 is LGHNA and CDR2 is YNFKEQ. The CDR3 nucleotides read TGTGCCAGCAGCCCTCTACTAGCCAGGGGCACCGGGGAGCTGTTTTTT. This codes for CASSPLLARGTGELFF.

This clone was counted a single time. The V gene is TRBV19, the J gene TRBJ2-5, with TRBD2 as a possible D gene (7 bases). This CDR3 region has 15 residues. The germline CDR1 and CDR2 sequences are LNHDA and SQIVND (reference sequence). Between the trimmed V and J ends, which lost 5 bases and 5 bases, there was a span of 18 bases. The CDR3 coding sequence is TGTGCCAGTAGTTACGGAGGCGGGGGCCGGGAGACCCAGTACTTC. Translation: CASSYGGGGRETQYF.